The sequence of this T cell receptor (beta chain) was determined in a study of T-cell memory formation after mild COVID-19. TCRdb analysed the 5' RACE reads with MiXCR anew, one entry per CDR3 protein. Of more than 300,000 distinct CDR3 sequences in the sample, over 11% were seen once. The length of the CDR3 is 17 residues. Unmatched junction bases numbered 10, after V lost 0 bases and J lost 6 bases. CDR1 is MNHEY and CDR2 is SVGAGI in the germline V gene. This receptor was taken from a man aged 18 to 35 who had mild COVID-19 (a few samples of this study predate the infection). Cell type and time point are not known. Sequenced: PBMCs or a T cell subset sorted from them (not recorded which). V gene TRBV6-5 combines with J gene TRBJ2-1; TRBD2 matches at 8 bases. The chain's CDR3 is CASSYSLGLVVPNEQFF. The CDR3, as DNA: TGTGCCAGCAGTTACTCCCTGGGACTAGTGGTCCCCAATGAGCAGTTCTTC.